These 3 T cell receptor beta chains originate from one sample sequenced in a study of blood T cell repertoires in COVID-19. The method was immunoSEQ multiplex PCR; TCRdb's version includes in-frame clones alone and lacks a portion of them. The sample gives about 160,000 clones, 80% of which show up once; 4.5% to 7.5% is in the top ten. The sample consisted of PBMCs or T cells enriched from blood (not recorded which). Receptor source: a man aged 35 to 55 who had recovered from COVID-19.

The chain carries TRBV7-8 and TRBJ2-7, with D perhaps TRBD2 (7 bases). Trimming cost V 0 bases and J 6 bases, with 12 bases left between them. The CDR3 totals 14 residues. The V gene's germline CDR1 is SGHVS and CDR2 FQNEAQ. CDR3 nucleotide sequence: TGTGCCAGCAGCTTAGCGGGGGGGCCTACCGAGCAGTACGTC. Protein product: CASSLAGGPTEQYV.

V and J are TRBV4-2 and TRBJ1-3; TRBD1 matches 7 bases. This CDR3 has 13 residues. The V gene's germline CDR1 is LGHNA and CDR2 YNFKEQ. Losses at the gene ends were 7 bases for V and 5 bases for J; bases not matched to a gene: 5. The CDR3 DNA reads TGTGCCAGCACCGAGGACAGGAGAAACACCATATATTTT. Its translation: CASTEDRRNTIYF.

This rearrangement joins TRBV19 to TRBJ1-5; no clear D gene. The CDR3 sequence is 15 residues long. The ends were cut back, 6 bases at V and 0 bases at J, with 12 bases in the middle. Germline V CDR1 and CDR2: LNHDA, SQIVND (reference sequence). CDR3 sequence: CASRPRKDSNQPQHF. The CDR3 coding sequence is TGTGCCAGTAGACCGAGGAAAGATAGCAATCAGCCCCAGCATTTT.